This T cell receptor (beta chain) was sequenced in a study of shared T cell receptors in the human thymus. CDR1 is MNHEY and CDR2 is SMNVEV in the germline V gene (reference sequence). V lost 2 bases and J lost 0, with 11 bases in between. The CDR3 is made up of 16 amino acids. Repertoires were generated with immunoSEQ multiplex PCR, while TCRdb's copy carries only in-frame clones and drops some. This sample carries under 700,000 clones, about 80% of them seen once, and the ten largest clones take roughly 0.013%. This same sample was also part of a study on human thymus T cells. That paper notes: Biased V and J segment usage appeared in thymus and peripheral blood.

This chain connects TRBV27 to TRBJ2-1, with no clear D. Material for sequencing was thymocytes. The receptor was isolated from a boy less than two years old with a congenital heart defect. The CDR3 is CASSLGQATSYNEQFF. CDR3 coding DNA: TGTGCCAGCAGTTTAGGGCAGGCGACCTCCTACAATGAGCAGTTCTTC.